The sample holds a few counts of the clone carrying this TCR beta chain. The source of the sample is a study of blood T cell repertoires in COVID-19. Sequencing was performed with immunoSEQ multiplex PCR; in TCRdb, only in-frame clones are kept and a portion is missing. The repertoire holds roughly 110,000 clones, with less than 80% as singletons. Germline V CDR1 and CDR2: MRHNA, SNTAGT. J lost 2 bases, V lost 7 bases, and 7 bases had no gene match. The CDR3 is 14 residues long. Sequencing input: peripheral blood. The rearrangement uses TRBV6-4 and TRBJ2-7; 8 nucleotides line up with TRBD1. This TCR came from a man older than 75 with COVID-19, enrolled during active disease. This CDR3 reads CASKPRDRTYEQYF. CDR3 in DNA: TGTGCCAGCAAACCCCGGGACAGGACCTACGAGCAGTACTTC.